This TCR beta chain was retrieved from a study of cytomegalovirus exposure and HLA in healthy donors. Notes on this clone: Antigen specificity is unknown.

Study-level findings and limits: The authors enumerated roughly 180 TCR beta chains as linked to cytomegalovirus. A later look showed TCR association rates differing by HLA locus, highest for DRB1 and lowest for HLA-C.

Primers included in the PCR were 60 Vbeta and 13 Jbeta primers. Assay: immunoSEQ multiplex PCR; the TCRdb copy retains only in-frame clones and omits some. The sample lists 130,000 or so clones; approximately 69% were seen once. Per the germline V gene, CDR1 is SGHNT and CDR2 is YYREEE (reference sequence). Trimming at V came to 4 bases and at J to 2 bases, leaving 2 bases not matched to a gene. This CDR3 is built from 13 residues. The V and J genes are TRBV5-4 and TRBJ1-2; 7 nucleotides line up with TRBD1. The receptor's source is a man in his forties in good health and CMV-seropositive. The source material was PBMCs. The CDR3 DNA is TGTGCCAGCAGCCGGGACAGAAACTATGGCTACACCTTC. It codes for CASSRDRNYGYTF.